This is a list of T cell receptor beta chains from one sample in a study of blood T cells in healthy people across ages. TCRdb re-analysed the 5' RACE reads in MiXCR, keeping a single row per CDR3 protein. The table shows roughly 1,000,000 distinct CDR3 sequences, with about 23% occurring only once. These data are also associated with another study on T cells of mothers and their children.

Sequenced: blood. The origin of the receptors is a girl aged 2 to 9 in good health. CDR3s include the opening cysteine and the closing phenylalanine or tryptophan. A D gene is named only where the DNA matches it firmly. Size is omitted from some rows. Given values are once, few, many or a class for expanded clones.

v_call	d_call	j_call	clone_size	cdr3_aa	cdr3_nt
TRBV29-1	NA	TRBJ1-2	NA	CSVDQAKGGYTF	TGCAGCGTTGATCAGGCCAAGGGAGGCTACACCTTC
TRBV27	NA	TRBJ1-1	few	CASRTHGLNTEAFF	TGTGCCAGCAGGACTCACGGGTTGAACACTGAAGCTTTCTTT
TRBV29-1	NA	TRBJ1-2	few	CSVEVAEGYTF	TGCAGCGTTGAAGTGGCGGAAGGCTACACCTTC
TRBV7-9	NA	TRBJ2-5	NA	CASSSPVRPTEQYF	TGTGCCAGCAGCAGTCCCGTAAGACCTACGGAGCAGTACTTC
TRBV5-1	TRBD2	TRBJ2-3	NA	CASSLGSSGGPDTQYF	TGCGCCAGCAGCTTGGGTTCTAGCGGAGGCCCAGATACGCAGTATTTT
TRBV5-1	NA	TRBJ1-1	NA	CASSSFTTGTEAFF	TGCGCCAGCAGCTCCTTCACAACAGGGACCGAAGCTTTCTTT
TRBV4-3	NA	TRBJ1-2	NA	CASSQDITDNYGYTF	TGCGCCAGCAGCCAAGATATAACGGATAACTATGGCTACACCTTC
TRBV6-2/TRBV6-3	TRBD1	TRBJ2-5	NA	CASRPGGVQETQYF	TGTGCCAGCAGACCAGGGGGAGTCCAAGAGACCCAGTACTTC
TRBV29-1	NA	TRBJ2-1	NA	CSVEMRTRYNEQFF	TGCAGCGTTGAAATGCGGACAAGATACAATGAGCAGTTCTTC
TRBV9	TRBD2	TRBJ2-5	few	CASSPPRGGTQYF	TGTGCCAGCAGCCCCCCCCGGGGGGGGACCCAGTACTTC
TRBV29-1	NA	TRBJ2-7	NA	CSVVSVNEQYF	TGCAGCGTTGTGAGTGTAAACGAGCAGTACTTC
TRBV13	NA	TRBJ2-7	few	CASSLGPSGDEQYF	TGTGCCAGCAGCTTGGGACCTTCCGGCGACGAGCAGTACTTC
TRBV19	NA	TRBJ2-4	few	CATAGYRDIQYF	TGTGCCACGGCGGGGTATCGGGACATTCAGTACTTC
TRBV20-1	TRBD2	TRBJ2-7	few	CSASGPGTSGGAYEQYF	TGCAGTGCTAGTGGTCCCGGGACTAGCGGGGGGGCCTACGAGCAGTACTTC
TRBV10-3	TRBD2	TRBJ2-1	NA	CAIKAGGQYNEQFF	TGTGCCATCAAGGCGGGAGGGCAATACAATGAGCAGTTCTTC
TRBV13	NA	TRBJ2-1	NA	CASKAQDTNEQFF	TGTGCCAGCAAGGCACAGGATACCAATGAGCAGTTCTTC
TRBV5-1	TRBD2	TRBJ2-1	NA	CASSLAGRAGEQFF	TGCGCCAGCAGCTTGGCCGGGAGGGCCGGTGAGCAGTTCTTC
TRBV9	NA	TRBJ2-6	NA	CASSAARPPNVLTF	TGTGCCAGCAGCGCCGCGCGGCCACCCAACGTCCTGACTTTC
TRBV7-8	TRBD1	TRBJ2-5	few	CASSLAQLRGQYF	TGTGCCAGCAGCTTAGCGCAACTCAGGGGGCAGTACTTC
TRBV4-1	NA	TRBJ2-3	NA	CASSQFVGDTDTQYF	TGCGCCAGCAGCCAATTTGTGGGGGACACAGATACGCAGTATTTT